This T cell receptor beta chain was sequenced for a study of HIV-infected patients and healthy controls. TCRdb analysed the 5' RACE reads with MiXCR anew, one entry per CDR3 protein. The table shows more than 60,000 distinct CDR3 sequences, with 15% to 20% occurring only once. The CDR3 sequence is 15 residues long. Losses at the gene ends were 4 bases for V and 8 bases for J; bases not matched to a gene: 10. Germline V lookup: CDR1 ENHRY, CDR2 SYGVKD. The V and J genes are TRBV10-3 and TRBJ2-1; 8 bases map to TRBD2. The sequence derives from a human donor in good health. The sequenced material came from CD4+ T cells from blood. CDR3 in amino acids: CAISADSGKIDEQFF. CDR3 sequence (DNA): TGTGCCATCAGTGCTGATAGCGGGAAAATCGATGAGCAGTTCTTC.